Below are 11 T cell receptor beta chains sequenced from a single sample in a study of blood T cell repertoires in COVID-19. Sequencing was performed with immunoSEQ multiplex PCR; in TCRdb, only in-frame clones are kept and a portion is missing. The table includes 250,000 or so clones, about 89% detected once. Material for sequencing was PBMCs or T cells enriched from blood (not recorded which). The receptor set was obtained from a woman in her late teens or twenties who had recovered from COVID-19.

The rearrangement links TRBV5-1 to TRBJ1-1; D remains ambiguous. The CDR3 has 12 residues. The germline V gene has CDR1 SGHRS and CDR2 YFSETQ. V was cut by 4 bases and J by 6 bases, with 10 bases left in between. The CDR3 region is CASSGGNPEAFF. The CDR3 DNA follows: TGCGCCAGCAGCGGAGGGAATCCTGAAGCTTTCTTT.

The genes are TRBV7-2 and TRBJ1-2, with D possibly being TRBD1 (5 bases). The length of the CDR3 is 17 residues. Trimming removed 1 base at V and 8 bases at J, with 23 bases between. CDR1 and CDR2 from the germline V gene are SGHTA and FQGNSA. CDR3 amino acids: CASSLDAGSSDGGGYTF. CDR3 sequence (DNA): TGTGCCAGCAGCTTAGATGCTGGGTCCTCGGACGGGGGAGGCTACACCTTC. The whole variable domain, filled in from reference TRBV7-2 and TRBJ1-2, reads GAGVSQSPSNKVTEKGKDVELRCDPISGHTALYWYRQSLGQGLEFLIYFQGNSAPDKSGLPSDRFSAERTGGSVSTLTIQRTQQEDSAVYLCASSLDAGSSDGGGYTFGSGTRLTVV.

The CDR3 reads CASSLGRQGDEKLFF. CDR3 sequence (DNA): TGTGCCAGCAGCTTAGGGAGACAGGGCGATGAAAAACTGTTTTTT. The V gene is TRBV7-9, the J gene TRBJ1-4, with TRBD1 matching over 7 bases. Germline CDR1 and CDR2: SEHNR and FQNEAQ (reference sequence). After removal of 1 base from V and 6 bases from J, the junction contained 5 bases not matched to a gene. The CDR3 is made up of 15 amino acids.

The chain couples TRBV2 to TRBJ1-2, with 7 positions matching TRBD1. In germline, CDR1 is SNHLY, CDR2 FYNNEI. Germline trimming cut 6 bases from V and 8 bases from J; bases unmatched to any gene: 9. The CDR3 length is 13 residues. The CDR3 spells CASRDDRVGGYTF. The CDR3 nucleotides read TGTGCCAGCAGGGATGACAGGGTAGGGGGCTACACCTTC.

V is TRBV19 and J is TRBJ1-5; the match to TRBD1 covers 7 bases. This CDR3 comprises 18 residues. Losses at the gene ends were 7 bases for V and 1 base for J; bases not matched to a gene: 16. Germline V gene sequence: CDR1 LNHDA, CDR2 SQIVND (reference sequence). CDR3 bases: TGTGCCAGTACAAAGGGGGCAGGGTTAGGATTCAGCAATCAGCCCCAGCATTTT. Residues: CASTKGAGLGFSNQPQHF.

The chain joins TRBV5-4 to TRBJ2-3; 10 bases map to TRBD2. Germline values: CDR1 SGHNT, CDR2 YYREEE (reference sequence). The CDR3 extends over 14 amino acids. With V trimmed by 4 bases and J by 2 bases, 1 base remained unmatched. The CDR3 sequence: CASSGLADTDTQYF. DNA for the CDR3: TGTGCCAGCAGCGGACTAGCGGACACAGATACGCAGTATTTT.

The V and J genes are TRBV5-4 and TRBJ2-5; 10 nucleotides agree with TRBD2. The V segment lost 4 bases and the J segment 5 bases; nucleotides outside the gene matches: 2. CDR1 and CDR2 (germline): SGHNT, YYREEE (reference sequence). The CDR3 spans 13 residues. The CDR3 is CASSPTSGETQYF. The DNA for the CDR3 is TGTGCCAGCAGCCCGACTAGCGGGGAGACCCAGTACTTC. The full variable domain, its missing parts supplied by reference TRBV5-4 and TRBJ2-5, is ETGVTQSPTHLIKTRGQQVTLRCSSQSGHNTVSWYQQALGQGPQFIFQYYREEENGRGNFPPRFSGLQFPNYSSELNVNALELDDSALYLCASSPTSGETQYFGPGTRLLVL.

The chain has TRBV5-4 and TRBJ1-4, with D uncertain. The CDR3 runs 14 residues. The V end was cut by 0 bases, the J end by 5 bases, with 8 bases between. The germline CDR1 and CDR2 sequences are SGHNT and YYREEE (reference sequence). CDR3 coding DNA: TGTGCCAGCAGCTTGGACGGTCAAAATGAAAAACTGTTTTTT. This codes for CASSLDGQNEKLFF.

V is TRBV5-1 and J is TRBJ1-6; possibly TRBD1 for D (5 bases). CDR3 length: 19 residues. Germline CDR1 is SGHRS and CDR2 is YFSETQ. V was shortened by 2 bases and J by 8 bases, with 26 bases between the two germline ends. The CDR3 nucleotides read TGCGCCAGCAGCTTAACCGCCGTTGGTGGCGGGGCTATGTATTCACCCCTCCACTTT. As protein: CASSLTAVGGGAMYSPLHF.

This chain links TRBV27 with TRBJ1-2, with 8 bases that match TRBD1. This CDR3 has 15 residues. V was pared by 3 bases and J by 0 bases, with 3 bases of the junction left unmatched. Germline V gene sequence: CDR1 MNHEY, CDR2 SMNVEV (reference sequence). The DNA for the CDR3 is TGTGCCAGCAGTTTCGGGACAGGCGCTAACTATGGCTACACCTTC. This translates into CASSFGTGANYGYTF.

The chain carries TRBV5-5 and TRBJ1-5; D perhaps matches TRBD1 (5 bases). Trimming pared 0 bases from V and 4 bases from J, leaving 8 bases between. The CDR3 has 14 amino acids. Germline assignment: CDR1 SGHKS and CDR2 YYEKEE (reference sequence). CDR3 protein: CASSLGQRNQPQHF. The CDR3 nucleotides read TGTGCCAGCAGCTTGGGACAGCGAAATCAGCCCCAGCATTTT.